The source of this T cell receptor (beta chain) is a study of blood T cell repertoires in COVID-19. In the original analysis: Nucleated cell counts were estimated from reference gene primer amplification. Sequenced by immunoSEQ multiplex PCR; TCRdb stores in-frame clones only, minus some. V, J and clone size are those of that table, while D and trimming were read from the DNA. The repertoire consists of approximately 90,000 clones, with about two thirds occurring once and the leading ten covering approximately 15%. The CDR3 contains 15 residues. The chain carries TRBV12-1 and TRBJ2-5; TRBD1 is taken as the D call from the table, unchecked against the DNA. TRBV12-1 is a pseudogene locus. Sequenced sample: peripheral blood. This clonotype was obtained from a woman older than 75 with acute or convalescent COVID-19. CDR3 sequence reads: CASSSRIQVEETQYF. DNA of the CDR3: TGTGCCAGCAGCTCCAGAATACAGGTAGAAGAGACCCAGTACTTC.